This TCR beta chain was obtained from a study of blood T cell repertoires in COVID-19. Generated by immunoSEQ multiplex PCR, the TCRdb table keeps only in-frame clones and is missing some. The sample carries approximately 120,000 clones, approximately 90% recorded once. Germline CDR1 reads SGHNT; CDR2 reads YYREEE (reference sequence). The V end lost 2 bases, the J end lost 0 bases, and 11 bases lay between the germline ends. CDR3 length: 15 residues. Sequencing input: peripheral blood. This clonotype was obtained from a man in his fifties with COVID-19, enrolled during active disease. This rearrangement joins TRBV5-4 to TRBJ1-1; no firm D call. The CDR3 nucleotides read TGTGCCAGCAGCTTAAGTAGACAACTGAACACTGAAGCTTTCTTT. As protein: CASSLSRQLNTEAFF.